The source of this T cell receptor beta chain is a study of T cell responses to AZD1222 COVID-19 vaccine. Overall study results and limits: There were vaccine-associated CD4 TCRs across spike, dominant at 160-218 and 743-854.

Assay used: immunoSEQ multiplex PCR; TCRdb lists only in-frame clones, some missing. The repertoire consists of approximately 100,000 clones, with approximately 96% occurring once and the leading ten covering roughly 2%. With respect to this clone: Antigen: not known.

This CDR3 contains 15 residues. Germline assignment: CDR1 MRHNA and CDR2 SNTAGT. J was trimmed by 1 base and V by 5 bases; bases with no gene match: 5. The sequences come from peripheral blood, collected on day 0 of AZD1222 vaccination. This clonotype was obtained from an adult in good health. The rearrangement joins TRBV6-4 to TRBJ2-1; the match to TRBD1 covers 7 bases. Here the CDR3 DNA reads TGTGCCAGCAGTCCCGACAGGGTGTCCTACAATGAGCAGTTCTTC. It codes for CASSPDRVSYNEQFF.